This T cell receptor (beta chain) was captured by sequencing in a study of T cell repertoires in cytomegalovirus infection. Remarks on this clonotype: The antigen is unknown.

With 3 bases removed from V and 3 bases from J, the gap between germline ends came to 15 bases. CDR1 is LGHNT and CDR2 is FRNRAP in the germline V gene. This CDR3 comprises 16 residues. Each CDR3 protein gets one entry after TCRdb re-called the reads with MiXCR. The sample consists of around 500,000 distinct CDR3 sequences, approximately 42% of them appearing once. The sample was cultured PBMCs, taken from culture after CMV antigen stimulation. The receptor comes from a human donor in good health (CMV status not recorded). Some clones in this sample may be carry-over from other donors' samples. The J gene is TRBJ2-1, the V gene TRBV12-5; D not certain. The CDR3 spells CASGLPRTEFYNEQFF. The DNA for the CDR3 is TGTGCTAGTGGTTTACCCAGGACGGAGTTCTACAATGAGCAGTTCTTC.